This T cell receptor beta chain was identified during a study of HIV-infected patients and healthy controls. cDNA was made from roughly 500 ng RNA using alpha and beta constant primers. Separate chain-specific third strand synthesis with multiplexing indices produced the alpha and beta libraries. All rearrangements within a chain used one primer pair; cDNA molecules carried barcodes. TCRdb itself ran the 5' RACE reads through MiXCR, one entry per CDR3 protein. The profile covers 8,400 or so distinct CDR3 sequences, with roughly 9% appearing a single time and approximately 12% taken by the ten largest. This clonotype has just a few counts. Its antigen is currently unknown. General study results and limits: The seeming recovery of the Gini index after therapy in HIV-infected patients vanished in size-matched data. Size-matching overweighted rare events from HIV-infected data when comparing patients with controls. Healthy controls shared more CDR3 sequences between individuals than HIV-infected patients did.

Antiretroviral therapy had run roughly three months, about 14 weeks, before follow-up blood collection. No cell fractionation was done, so the repertoire covers all unsorted peripheral blood T cells. CDR3 length equals 16 residues. V shed 4 bases and J 5 bases; nucleotides not matched to a gene: 15. Per the germline V gene, CDR1 is SGHRS and CDR2 is YFSETQ. The clonotype originates from an adult with HIV infection. This specimen was blood, taken during antiretroviral therapy. The genes are TRBV5-1 and TRBJ2-7; 7 bases match TRBD1. The CDR3 DNA reads TGCGCCAGCAGCCCGACAGGGACAGTCCTTTCCCACGAGCAGTACTTC. It encodes CASSPTGTVLSHEQYF.